The 13 T cell receptor beta chains below were found in one sample sequenced in a study of cytomegalovirus exposure and HLA in healthy donors. 13 Jbeta primers and 60 Vbeta primers were used for the PCR. This table comes from immunoSEQ multiplex PCR, and its TCRdb copy is limited to in-frame clones, with some not included. The sample yields about 150,000 clones, 73% seen once. The material sequenced was PBMCs. The receptor source for this set is a young woman in good health and CMV-seronegative.

This clone has only a few counts. The gene calls are TRBV28 and TRBJ1-5; D call uncertain. Germline CDR1 and CDR2: MDHEN and SYDVKM. The CDR3 is made up of 12 amino acids. V dropped 6 bases and J dropped 4 bases, with 7 bases sitting between them. In DNA form, the CDR3 reads TGTGCCAGCAGGCGGGCGAATCAGCCCCAGCATTTT. Residues: CASRRANQPQHF.

The V and J genes are TRBV7-9 and TRBJ2-1, with D unresolved. Germline V gives CDR1 SEHNR, CDR2 FQNEAQ (reference sequence). CDR3 size: 13 residues. Trimming shortened V by 1 base and J by 6 bases, and 7 bases separated the two germline ends. CDR3 DNA: TGTGCCAGCAGCTTAGTAGGAGCCAATGAGCAGTTCTTC. It specifies CASSLVGANEQFF.

This clone was seen just once. The chain uses TRBV29-1 and TRBJ2-3; no clear D. This CDR3 spans 14 amino acids. The germline V gene encodes CDR1 SQVTM and CDR2 ANQGSEA. V lost 4 bases to trimming and J lost 4 bases, with 15 bases between them. The CDR3 DNA reads TGCAGCGTTGGCAGGCGTGCTGGGCCAGATACGCAGTATTTT. Translated, it gives CSVGRRAGPDTQYF.

The V call is TRBV27, the J call TRBJ1-1; TRBD1 might be the D (5 bases). In germline, CDR1 is MNHEY, CDR2 SMNVEV (reference sequence). V lost 5 bases and J 5 bases, leaving 21 bases between the germline ends. The CDR3 covers 16 residues. Written as DNA, the CDR3 is TGTGCCAGCAGTCCCCGCGACCGGGCAGGGAATACTGAAGCTTTCTTT. Its translation: CASSPRDRAGNTEAFF.

The chain is built from TRBV5-4 and TRBJ1-2; 8 bases are shared with TRBD1. This CDR3 region has 14 residues. V trimming: 5 bases; J trimming: 4 bases; junction bases outside the gene matches: 7. Germline loops: CDR1 SGHNT, CDR2 YYREEE (reference sequence). CDR3 nucleotides: TGTGCCAGCAGTTCCGACAGGGGAGTCTATGGCTACACCTTC. Translated: CASSSDRGVYGYTF.

This clone was observed a handful of times. The J gene is TRBJ2-3, the V gene TRBV28, with TRBD1 matching over 10 bases. The J segment lost 8 bases and the V segment lost 6 bases, leaving 17 bases of the junction unmatched. Germline V gene sequence: CDR1 MDHEN, CDR2 SYDVKM. CDR3 length: 17 residues. This CDR3 is CASSPPTGQGRVGTQYF. The CDR3 region has the DNA TGTGCCAGCAGCCCACCTACGGGACAGGGGAGGGTGGGTACGCAGTATTTT.

The genes are TRBV28 and TRBJ2-7; 7 bases line up with TRBD1. V dropped 5 bases and J dropped 4; count of bases not matched to a gene: 8. This CDR3 has 14 residues. The germline V gene encodes CDR1 MDHEN and CDR2 SYDVKM. CDR3 loop: CASSLRDRPYEQYF. The CDR3 DNA reads as TGTGCCAGCAGTCTCCGGGACAGACCTTACGAGCAGTACTTC. The entire variable domain, with the rest obtained from reference TRBV28 and TRBJ2-7, is as follows: DVKVTQSSRYLVKRTGEKVFLECVQDMDHENMFWYRQDPGLGLRLIYFSYDVKMKEKGDIPEGYSVSREKKERFSLILESASTNQTSMYLCASSLRDRPYEQYFGPGTRLTVT.

The rearrangement uses TRBV7-2 and TRBJ2-7; 7 bases line up with TRBD2. There are 15 residues in the CDR3. In germline, CDR1 is SGHTA, CDR2 FQGNSA. Trimming at V came to 1 base and at J to 7 bases, leaving 10 bases not matched to a gene. The CDR3 nucleotides read TGTGCCAGCAGCTTAGAAGCAACCACGGGGGGTGAGCAGTACTTC. Translated, it gives CASSLEATTGGEQYF.

This clone was recorded a few times. This chain connects TRBV5-1 to TRBJ2-3, with D perhaps TRBD2 (6 bases). V was pared by 2 bases and J by 10 bases, with 17 bases between. This CDR3 region has 14 residues. The germline V gene encodes CDR1 SGHRS and CDR2 YFSETQ. The CDR3, as DNA: TGCGCCAGCAGCTTTGAAAATCACGTAGCGGCGCAGTATTTT. Residues: CASSFENHVAAQYF.

The chain employs TRBV7-9 and TRBJ2-3, with 16 bases that match TRBD2. Germline-derived CDR1 and CDR2 are SEHNR and FQNEAQ (reference sequence). This CDR3 contains 18 residues. The trim removed 5 bases at V and 8 bases at J, leaving 13 bases unmatched. Written as DNA, the CDR3 is TGTGCCAGCAGCGGGACTAGCGGGAGGGCGGGTTCGAGAGGTACGCAGTATTTT. Its translation: CASSGTSGRAGSRGTQYF.

The rearrangement joins TRBV2 to TRBJ1-1; perhaps TRBD1 as D (6 bases). The germline V gene has CDR1 SNHLY and CDR2 FYNNEI. Trimming stripped 6 bases from V and 7 bases from J, with 12 bases between. The CDR3 length is 12 residues. The CDR3 reads CASRGHGNEAFF. The CDR3 nucleotides read TGTGCCAGCAGGGGACACGGGAATGAAGCTTTCTTT.

This chain uses TRBV7-7 with TRBJ2-5; 13 bases agree with TRBD2. Germline CDR1 and CDR2: SSHAT and FNYEAQ (reference sequence). Unmatched junction bases numbered 1, after V lost 3 bases and J lost 3 bases. The CDR3 consists of 15 residues. The DNA for the CDR3 is TGTGCCAGCAGCTTCGGGACTAGCGGGGAAGAGACCCAGTACTTC. As protein: CASSFGTSGEETQYF. The entire variable domain, with the rest obtained from reference TRBV7-7 and TRBJ2-5, is as follows: GAGVSQSPRYKVTKRGQDVTLRCDPISSHATLYWYQQALGQGPEFLTYFNYEAQPDKSGLPSDRFSAERPEGSISTLTIQRTEQRDSAMYRCASSFGTSGEETQYFGPGTRLLVL.

This clone was counted a few times. The rearrangement uses TRBV4-3 and TRBJ2-2; the D is unclear. Trimming removed 3 bases at V and 1 base at J, with 9 bases between. Germline loops: CDR1 LGHNA, CDR2 YSLEER. This CDR3 is 15 amino acids long. CDR3 sequence (DNA): TGCGCCAGCAGCCATGATACTCAGAACACCGGGGAGCTGTTTTTT. This translates into CASSHDTQNTGELFF.